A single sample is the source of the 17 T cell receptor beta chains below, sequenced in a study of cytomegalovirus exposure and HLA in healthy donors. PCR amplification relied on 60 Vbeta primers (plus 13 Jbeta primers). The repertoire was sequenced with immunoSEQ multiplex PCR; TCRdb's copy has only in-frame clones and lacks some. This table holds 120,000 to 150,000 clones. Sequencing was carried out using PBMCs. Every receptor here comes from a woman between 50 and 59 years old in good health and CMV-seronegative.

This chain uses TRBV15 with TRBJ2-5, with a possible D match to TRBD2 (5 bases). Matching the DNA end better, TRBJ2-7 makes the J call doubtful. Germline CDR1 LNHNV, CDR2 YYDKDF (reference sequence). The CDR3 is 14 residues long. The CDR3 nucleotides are TGTGCCACCAGCAGGGTCAGCGGAACCTACGAGCAGTACTTC. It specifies CATSRVSGTYEQYF.

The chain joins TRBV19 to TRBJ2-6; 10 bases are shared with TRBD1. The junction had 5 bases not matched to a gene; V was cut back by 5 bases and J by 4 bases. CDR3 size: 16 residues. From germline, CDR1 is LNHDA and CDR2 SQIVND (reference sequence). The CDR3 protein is CASSRGTGVGANVLTF. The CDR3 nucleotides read TGTGCCAGTAGTCGCGGGACAGGGGTAGGGGCCAACGTCCTGACTTTC. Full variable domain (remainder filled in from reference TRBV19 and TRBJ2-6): DGGITQSPKYLFRKEGQNVTLSCEQNLNHDAMYWYRQDPGQGLRLIYYSQIVNDFQKGDIAEGYSVSREKKESFPLTVTSAQKNPTAFYLCASSRGTGVGANVLTFGAGSRLTVL.

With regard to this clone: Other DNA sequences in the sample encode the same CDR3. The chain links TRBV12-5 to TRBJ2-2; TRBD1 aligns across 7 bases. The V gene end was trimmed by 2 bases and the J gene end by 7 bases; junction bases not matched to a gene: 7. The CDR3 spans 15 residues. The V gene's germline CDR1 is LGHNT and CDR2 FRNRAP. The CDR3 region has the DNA TGTGCTAGTGGTTTGCCCCGACAGGGAATCGGGGAGCTGTTTTTT. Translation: CASGLPRQGIGELFF.

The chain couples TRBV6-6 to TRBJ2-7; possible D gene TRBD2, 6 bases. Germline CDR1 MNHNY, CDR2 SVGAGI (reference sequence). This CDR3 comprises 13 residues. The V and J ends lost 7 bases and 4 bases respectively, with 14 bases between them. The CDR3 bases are TGTGCCAGCATGGAGGGCTTATGGTACGAGCAGTACTTC. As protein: CASMEGLWYEQYF.

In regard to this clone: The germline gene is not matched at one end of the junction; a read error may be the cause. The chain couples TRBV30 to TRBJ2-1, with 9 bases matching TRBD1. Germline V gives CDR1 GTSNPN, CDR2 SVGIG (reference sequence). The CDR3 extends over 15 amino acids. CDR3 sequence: CAGRGTGSSDNEQFF. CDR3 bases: TGTGCCGGGAGAGGGACAGGGAGCTCCGACAATGAGCAGTTCTTC. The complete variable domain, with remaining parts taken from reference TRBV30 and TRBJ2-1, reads SQTIHQWPATLVQPVGSPLSLECTVEGTSNPNLYWYRQAAGRGLQLLFYSVGIGQISSEVPQNLSASRPQDRQFILSSKKLLLSDSGFYLCAGRGTGSSDNEQFFGPGTRLTVL.

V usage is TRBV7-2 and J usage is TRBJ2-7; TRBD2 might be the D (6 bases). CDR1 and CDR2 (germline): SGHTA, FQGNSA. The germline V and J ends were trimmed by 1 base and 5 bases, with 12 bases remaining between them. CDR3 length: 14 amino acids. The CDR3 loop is CASSLGREQHEQYF. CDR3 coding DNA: TGTGCCAGCAGCTTAGGTCGGGAGCAACACGAGCAGTACTTC.

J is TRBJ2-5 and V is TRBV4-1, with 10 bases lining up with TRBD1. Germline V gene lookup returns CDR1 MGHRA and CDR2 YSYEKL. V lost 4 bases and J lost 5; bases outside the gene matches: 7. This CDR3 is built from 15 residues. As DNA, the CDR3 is TGCGCCAGCAGCCCACGGGACAGGGGCTGGGAGACCCAGTACTTC. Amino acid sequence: CASSPRDRGWETQYF.

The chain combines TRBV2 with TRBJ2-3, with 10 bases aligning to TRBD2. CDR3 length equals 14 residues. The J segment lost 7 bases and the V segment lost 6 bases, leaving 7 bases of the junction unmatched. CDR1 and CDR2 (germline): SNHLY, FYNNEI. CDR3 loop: CASRVAGGPNTQYF. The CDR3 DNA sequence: TGTGCCAGCAGGGTAGCGGGAGGCCCGAATACGCAGTATTTT.

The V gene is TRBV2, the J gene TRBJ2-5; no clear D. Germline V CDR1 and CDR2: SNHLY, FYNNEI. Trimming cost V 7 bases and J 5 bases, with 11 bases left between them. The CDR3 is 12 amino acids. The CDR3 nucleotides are TGTGCCAGCATATACATGATGGAGACCCAGTACTTC. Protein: CASIYMMETQYF.

Here the CDR3 reads CASSPHRASTDTQYF. The CDR3 coding sequence is TGTGCCAGCAGCCCCCACAGAGCTAGCACAGATACGCAGTATTTT. V and J are TRBV11-2 and TRBJ2-3, with no clear D. CDR1 is SGHAT and CDR2 is FQNNGV in the germline V gene. The CDR3 is made up of 15 amino acids. With 5 bases removed from V and 0 bases from J, the gap between germline ends came to 12 bases.

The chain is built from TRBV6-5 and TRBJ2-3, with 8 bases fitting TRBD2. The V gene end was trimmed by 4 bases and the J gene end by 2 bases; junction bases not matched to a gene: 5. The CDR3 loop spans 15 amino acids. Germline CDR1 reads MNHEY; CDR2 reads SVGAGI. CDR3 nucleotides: TGTGCCAGCAGTTGGCGGGGGGCTATCACAGATACGCAGTATTTT. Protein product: CASSWRGAITDTQYF.

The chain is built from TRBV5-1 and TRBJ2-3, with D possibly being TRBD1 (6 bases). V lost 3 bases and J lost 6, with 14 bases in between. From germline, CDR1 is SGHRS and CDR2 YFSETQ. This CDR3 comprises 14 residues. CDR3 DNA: TGCGCCAGCAGCTCCGATTCAGGGGCGGATACGCAGTATTTT. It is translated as CASSSDSGADTQYF.

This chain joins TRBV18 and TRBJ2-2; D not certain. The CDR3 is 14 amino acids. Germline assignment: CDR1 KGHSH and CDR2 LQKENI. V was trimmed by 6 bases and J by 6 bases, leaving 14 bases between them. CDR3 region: CASSPSESPGELFF. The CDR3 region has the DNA TGTGCCAGCTCCCCGAGCGAATCCCCCGGGGAGCTGTTTTTT.

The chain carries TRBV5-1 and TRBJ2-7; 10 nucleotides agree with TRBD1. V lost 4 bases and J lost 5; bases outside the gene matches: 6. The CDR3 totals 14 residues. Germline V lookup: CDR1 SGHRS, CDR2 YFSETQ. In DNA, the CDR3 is TGCGCCAGCAGCCCCGGGACAGGGGACGACGAGCAGTACTTC. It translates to CASSPGTGDDEQYF.

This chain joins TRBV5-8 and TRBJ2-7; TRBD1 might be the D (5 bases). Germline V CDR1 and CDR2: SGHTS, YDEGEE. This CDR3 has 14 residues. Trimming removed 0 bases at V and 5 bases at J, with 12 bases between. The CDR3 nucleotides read TGTGCCAGCAGCTTGGACAGGTTTCGGAACGAGCAGTACTTC. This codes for CASSLDRFRNEQYF. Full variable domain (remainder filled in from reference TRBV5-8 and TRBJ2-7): EAGVTQSPTHLIKTRGQQATLRCSPISGHTSVYWYQQALGLGLQFLLWYDEGEERNRGNFPPRFSGRQFPNYSSELNVNALELEDSALYLCASSLDRFRNEQYFGPGTRLTVT.

This CDR3 is CASSFSSGGQNIQYF. In DNA, the CDR3 is TGTGCCAGCAGCTTTAGCAGCGGGGGGCAGAACATTCAGTACTTC. The V gene is TRBV7-9, the J gene TRBJ2-4; 9 bases agree with TRBD2. J was trimmed by 7 bases and V by 3 bases; bases with no gene match: 7. The CDR3 consists of 15 residues. Germline V lookup: CDR1 SEHNR, CDR2 FQNEAQ (reference sequence). Looking up the rest from reference TRBV7-9 and TRBJ2-4 gives the full variable domain: DTGVSQNPRHKITKRGQNVTFRCDPISEHNRLYWYRQTLGQGPEFLTYFQNEAQLEKSRLLSDRFSAERPKGSFSTLEIQRTEQGDSAMYLCASSFSSGGQNIQYFGAGTRLSVL.

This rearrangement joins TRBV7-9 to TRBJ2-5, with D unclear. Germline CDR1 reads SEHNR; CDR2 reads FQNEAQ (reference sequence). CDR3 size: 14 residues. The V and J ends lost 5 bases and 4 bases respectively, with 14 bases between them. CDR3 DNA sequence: TGTGCCAGCAGCCAAAACACCCTTGCAGAGACCCAGTACTTC. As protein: CASSQNTLAETQYF.